These 26 T cell receptor beta chains share one sample of origin, sequenced in a study of blood T cell repertoires in COVID-19. The table came from immunoSEQ multiplex PCR; TCRdb's copy has only in-frame clones and leaves some out. This table holds roughly 180,000 clones, about 88% found once. Sequencing input: peripheral blood. The receptor source for this set is a woman aged 50 to 65 with COVID-19, enrolled during active disease.

The rearrangement uses TRBV19 and TRBJ2-7; TRBD2 aligns across 12 bases. The germline gives CDR1 LNHDA, CDR2 SQIVND (reference sequence). Unmatched junction bases numbered 3, after V lost 1 base and J lost 5 bases. The CDR3 covers 15 residues. For the CDR3, the DNA is TGTGCCAGTAGTATAGGTGGACTAGCGGGGAACGAGCAGTACTTC. Protein sequence: CASSIGGLAGNEQYF.

V usage is TRBV2 and J usage is TRBJ2-3; D call uncertain. The CDR3 spans 13 residues. The V end lost 7 bases, the J end lost 4 bases, and 12 bases lay between the germline ends. Per the germline V gene, CDR1 is SNHLY and CDR2 is FYNNEI. The CDR3 DNA reads TGTGCCAGCAAGTCGGGTTCTCCAGATACGCAGTATTTT. Translated, it gives CASKSGSPDTQYF.

A few counts support this clone. The rearrangement uses TRBV5-4 and TRBJ2-5; 8 bases are a match to TRBD2. The CDR3 is made up of 15 amino acids. CDR1 SGHNT and CDR2 YYREEE come from the germline V gene (reference sequence). V gave up 4 bases and J gave up 5 bases; unmatched junction bases: 10. The CDR3 DNA follows: TGTGCCAGCAGCGACCAGCGGGGGAGCGGGGAGACCCAGTACTTC. This translates into CASSDQRGSGETQYF.

The V and J genes are TRBV19 and TRBJ1-1, with a possible D match to TRBD1 (5 bases). In germline, CDR1 is LNHDA, CDR2 SQIVND (reference sequence). With 5 bases removed from V and 0 bases from J, the gap between germline ends came to 10 bases. This CDR3 region has 14 residues. In DNA, the CDR3 is TGTGCCAGTAGTCCCCGGGGGGTGAACACTGAAGCTTTCTTT. This sequence encodes CASSPRGVNTEAFF.

This clone was detected once. V and J are TRBV19 and TRBJ1-5, with D possibly TRBD1 on 6 matching bases. The CDR3 is made up of 13 amino acids. Trimming pared 5 bases from V and 9 bases from J, leaving 14 bases between. Germline V gene data show CDR1 as LNHDA and CDR2 as SQIVND (reference sequence). The CDR3 DNA follows: TGTGCCAGTAGTCAAGGAGGGGGGGGGCCCCAGCATTTT. This gives the protein CASSQGGGGPQHF. The whole variable domain, filled in from reference TRBV19 and TRBJ1-5, reads DGGITQSPKYLFRKEGQNVTLSCEQNLNHDAMYWYRQDPGQGLRLIYYSQIVNDFQKGDIAEGYSVSREKKESFPLTVTSAQKNPTAFYLCASSQGGGGPQHFGDGTRLSIL.

The rearrangement links TRBV3-1 (or the pseudogene TRBV3-2) to TRBJ2-3; 13 bases map to TRBD2. Germline values: CDR1 LGHDT, CDR2 YNNKEL (reference sequence). After removal of 4 bases from V and 4 bases from J, the junction contained 5 bases not matched to a gene. This CDR3 contains 16 residues. CDR3 in DNA: TGTGCCAGCAGCCCAACTAGCGGGGGGGCGTCAGATACGCAGTATTTT. It codes for CASSPTSGGASDTQYF.

This clone was found a few times. V and J are TRBV5-1 and TRBJ1-1; 7 bases fit TRBD1. This CDR3 is 13 amino acids long. Trimming removed 2 bases from V and 3 bases from J; junction bases left unmatched: 1. Germline CDR1 and CDR2: SGHRS and YFSETQ. For the CDR3, the DNA is TGCGCCAGCAGCTTTACAGGGGACACTGAAGCTTTCTTT. Protein sequence: CASSFTGDTEAFF.

V is TRBV28 and J is TRBJ1-2; D is ambiguous. The CDR3 runs 13 residues. Germline-derived CDR1 and CDR2 are MDHEN and SYDVKM. Trimming took off 6 bases at V and 7 bases at J, with 15 bases between the two ends. CDR3 amino acids: CASRLGRRRGYTF. Written as DNA, the CDR3 is TGTGCCAGCAGGCTCGGGAGGAGACGTGGCTACACCTTC.

With regard to this clone: Other DNA sequences in the same sample also yield this CDR3. This chain links TRBV6-6 with TRBJ1-5; D uncertain. The germline CDR1 and CDR2 sequences are MNHNY and SVGAGI (reference sequence). The V end lost 3 bases, the J end lost 1 base, and 7 bases lay between the germline ends. This CDR3 region has 14 residues. The DNA for the CDR3 is TGTGCCAGCAGTTATGCAGAAAGCAATCAGCCCCAGCATTTT. This sequence encodes CASSYAESNQPQHF.

As regards this clone: Other DNA sequences in the sample encode the same CDR3. This rearrangement joins TRBV29-1 to TRBJ2-7; D uncertain. Trimming removed 2 bases at V and 2 bases at J, with 10 bases between. CDR1 is SQVTM and CDR2 is ANQGSEA in the germline V gene. The CDR3 is 13 residues long. The CDR3 protein is CSVESSVTYEQYF. CDR3 in DNA: TGCAGCGTTGAATCCTCCGTAACCTACGAGCAGTACTTC.

The V and J genes are TRBV5-5 and TRBJ1-2; D not resolved. The germline V gene has CDR1 SGHKS and CDR2 YYEKEE (reference sequence). The CDR3 has 15 amino acids. Deletions cut 0 bases from V and 4 bases from J, with 13 bases between. The CDR3 DNA reads as TGTGCCAGCAGCTTGGCCGAGAGTGAGGCCTATGGCTACACCTTC. It yields the protein CASSLAESEAYGYTF.

The rearrangement joins TRBV9 to TRBJ1-2, with D possibly being TRBD1 (6 bases). The CDR3 sequence is 14 residues long. The V and J ends lost 2 bases and 6 bases respectively, with 14 bases between them. Germline-derived CDR1 and CDR2 are SGDLS and YYNGEE. Here the CDR3 reads CASSVGAGAHGYTF. CDR3 sequence (DNA): TGTGCCAGCAGCGTCGGGGCGGGGGCGCATGGCTACACCTTC. Complete variable domain (other parts from reference TRBV9 and TRBJ1-2): DSGVTQTPKHLITATGQRVTLRCSPRSGDLSVYWYQQSLDQGLQFLIQYYNGEERAKGNILERFSAQQFPDLHSELNLSSLELGDSALYFCASSVGAGAHGYTFGSGTRLTVV.

The chain carries TRBV5-4 and TRBJ1-1, with 8 bases aligning to TRBD1. V trimming: 2 bases; J trimming: 6 bases; junction bases outside the gene matches: 6. This CDR3 spans 14 amino acids. The germline CDR1 and CDR2 sequences are SGHNT and YYREEE (reference sequence). CDR3 protein: CASSLTGTGSEAFF. The CDR3 DNA reads as TGTGCCAGCAGCTTAACCGGGACAGGTTCTGAAGCTTTCTTT.

The chain has TRBV21-1 and TRBJ1-3; the table names TRBD1, a call not compared with the DNA. TRBV21-1 is flagged as a pseudogene. The CDR3 totals 14 residues. The CDR3 DNA sequence: TGTGCCAGCAGCAGACAGGGCTCTGGAAACACCATATATTTT. Translating gives CASSRQGSGNTIYF.

The chain couples TRBV30 to TRBJ1-2; 7 bases map to TRBD1. This CDR3 has 15 amino acids. Germline CDR1 reads GTSNPN; CDR2 reads SVGIG (reference sequence). V lost 4 bases to trimming and J lost 4 bases; unmatched junction nucleotides: 12. CDR3 sequence (DNA): TGTGCCTGGAACCACCGGGACAGCCGGGGCTATGGCTACACCTTC. This codes for CAWNHRDSRGYGYTF. The complete variable domain, with remaining parts taken from reference TRBV30 and TRBJ1-2, reads SQTIHQWPATLVQPVGSPLSLECTVEGTSNPNLYWYRQAAGRGLQLLFYSVGIGQISSEVPQNLSASRPQDRQFILSSKKLLLSDSGFYLCAWNHRDSRGYGYTFGSGTRLTVV.

The CDR3 coding sequence is TGTGCCTGGATTACGGGGGGACACCCCTACGAGCAGTACTTC. Translation: CAWITGGHPYEQYF. The J gene is TRBJ2-7, the V gene TRBV30, with a tentative D call TRBD2 (7 bases). Germline values: CDR1 GTSNPN, CDR2 SVGIG (reference sequence). Deletions cut 4 bases from V and 2 bases from J, with 15 bases between. The CDR3 covers 14 residues.

The V and J genes are TRBV7-9 and TRBJ1-6; D possibly corresponds to TRBD1 (5 bases). With 1 base removed from V and 0 bases from J, the gap between germline ends came to 13 bases. Germline assignment: CDR1 SEHNR and CDR2 FQNEAQ (reference sequence). CDR3 length: 18 amino acids. CDR3 sequence: CASSLGSGLSSYNSPLHF. DNA for the CDR3: TGTGCCAGCAGCTTAGGTTCAGGGTTAAGCTCCTATAATTCACCCCTCCACTTT.

This clone has just one count. The chain employs TRBV19 and TRBJ2-3; D may be TRBD1 (6 bases). The CDR3 consists of 14 residues. Germline lookup yields CDR1 LNHDA and CDR2 SQIVND (reference sequence). V was clipped by 5 bases and J by 4 bases, with 13 bases between them. CDR3 loop: CASSARRGADTQYF. CDR3 in DNA: TGTGCCAGTAGTGCGCGCAGGGGTGCAGATACGCAGTATTTT.

The genes are TRBV19 and TRBJ2-6, with 9 bases matching TRBD1. This CDR3 region has 16 residues. With V trimmed by 5 bases and J by 4 bases, 6 bases remained unmatched. Germline assignment: CDR1 LNHDA and CDR2 SQIVND (reference sequence). CDR3 residues: CASSVDRGTGANVLTF. CDR3 DNA sequence: TGTGCCAGTAGTGTGGACAGGGGAACCGGGGCCAACGTCCTGACTTTC.

The rearrangement joins TRBV19 to TRBJ1-5, with 9 bases aligning to TRBD1. This CDR3 region has 18 residues. Germline lookup yields CDR1 LNHDA and CDR2 SQIVND (reference sequence). Trimming at V came to 5 bases and at J to 0 bases, leaving 11 bases not matched to a gene. The CDR3: CASSPGQGIGYSNQPQHF. The CDR3 region has the DNA TGTGCCAGTAGTCCCGGACAGGGGATTGGGTATAGCAATCAGCCCCAGCATTTT.

The V call is TRBV25-1, the J call TRBJ1-2, with TRBD1 matching over 10 bases. Unmatched junction bases numbered 6, after V lost 5 bases and J lost 6 bases. CDR3 length: 14 amino acids. Germline V CDR1 and CDR2: MGHDK, SYGVNS. The CDR3 sequence: CASSMRDRGNGYTF. The CDR3 DNA reads as TGTGCCAGCAGTATGCGGGACAGGGGCAATGGCTACACCTTC.

This clone was picked up one time. The chain couples TRBV5-1 to TRBJ2-2, with 11 nucleotides matching TRBD1. The germline V gene has CDR1 SGHRS and CDR2 YFSETQ. The CDR3 loop spans 15 amino acids. J lost 5 bases, V lost 8 bases, and 8 bases had no gene match. The CDR3, as DNA: TGCGCCAGTCTCCGGGACAGGGGGTCAACCGGGGAGCTGTTTTTT. Its translation: CASLRDRGSTGELFF.

V usage is TRBV23-1 and J usage is TRBJ1-4, with a tentative D call TRBD1 (5 bases). TRBV23-1 is assigned to the ORF class and has an uncertain function. V shed 2 bases and J shed 2 bases, with 15 bases lying between them. The CDR3 is made up of 17 amino acids. For the CDR3, the DNA is TGCGCCAGCAGTCAAGAGACCCGGGGGGTTACTAATGAAAAACTGTTTTTT. Translation gives CASSQETRGVTNEKLFF.

The chain joins TRBV21-1 to TRBJ1-1; whether TRBD1, the table's D call, matches the DNA was not checked. TRBV21-1 is a pseudogene locus. CDR3 length: 15 amino acids. CDR3 nucleotides: TGTGCCAGCAGCAAAGGTACGGCAGGGGCAACTGAAGCTTTCTTT. It encodes CASSKGTAGATEAFF.

The CDR3 DNA reads TGTGCCTGGAGTTTCACAGGGGACAGTCAGCCCCAGCATTTT. Translated, it gives CAWSFTGDSQPQHF. The J gene is TRBJ1-5, the V gene TRBV30; 7 nucleotides agree with TRBD1. This CDR3 contains 14 residues. The germline gives CDR1 GTSNPN, CDR2 SVGIG (reference sequence). The J segment lost 6 bases and the V segment lost 2 bases, leaving 7 bases of the junction unmatched. Variable domain in full (rest from reference TRBV30 and TRBJ1-5): SQTIHQWPATLVQPVGSPLSLECTVEGTSNPNLYWYRQAAGRGLQLLFYSVGIGQISSEVPQNLSASRPQDRQFILSSKKLLLSDSGFYLCAWSFTGDSQPQHFGDGTRLSIL.

The chain uses TRBV6-1 and TRBJ1-5; D possibly corresponds to TRBD1 (6 bases). Germline V gene sequence: CDR1 MNHNS, CDR2 SASEGT. The CDR3 has 14 residues. V gave up 3 bases and J gave up 4 bases, with 10 bases separating them. The CDR3 sequence: CASSDRGSNQPQHF. The CDR3 coding sequence is TGTGCCAGCAGTGACAGGGGAAGTAATCAGCCCCAGCATTTT.